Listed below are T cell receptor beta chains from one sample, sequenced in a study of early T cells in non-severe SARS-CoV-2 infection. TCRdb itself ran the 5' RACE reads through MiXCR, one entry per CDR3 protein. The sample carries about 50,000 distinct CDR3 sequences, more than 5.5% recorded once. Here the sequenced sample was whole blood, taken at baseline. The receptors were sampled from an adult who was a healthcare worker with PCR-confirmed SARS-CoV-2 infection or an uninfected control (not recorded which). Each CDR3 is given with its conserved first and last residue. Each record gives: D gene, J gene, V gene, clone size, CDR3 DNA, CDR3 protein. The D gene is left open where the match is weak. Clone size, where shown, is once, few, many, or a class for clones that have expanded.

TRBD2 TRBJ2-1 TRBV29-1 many TGCAGCGTTGTAGGGACTAGCGGGAGGGCCGGGCAGTTCTTC CSVVGTSGRAGQFF
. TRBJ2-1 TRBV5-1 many TGCGCCAGCAGCGGACGGACTAACTACAATGAGCAGTTCTTC CASSGRTNYNEQFF
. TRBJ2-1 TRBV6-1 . TGTGCCAGCAGCCTCAATCGGGATGAGCAGTTCTTC CASSLNRDEQFF
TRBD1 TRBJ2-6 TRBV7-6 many TGTGCCAGCAGCTCAGGGACAGCACCTTCTGGGGCCAACGTCCTGACTTTC CASSSGTAPSGANVLTF
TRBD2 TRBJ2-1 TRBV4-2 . TGTGCCAGCAGCCAAGTAACCGGGACTAGCGATGAGCAGTTCTTC CASSQVTGTSDEQFF
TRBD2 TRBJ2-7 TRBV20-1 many TGCAGTGCTAGTCACCACGAGCGGGACTACTACGAGCAGTACTTC CSASHHERDYYEQYF
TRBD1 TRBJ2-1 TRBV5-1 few TGCGCCAGCAGCTCAAGTCCCGGGACAGGCTTGGGGTTCTTC CASSSSPGTGLGFF
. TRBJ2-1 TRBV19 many TGTGCCAGTAGTATAGCGGAACCCTCCTACAATGAGCAGTTCTTC CASSIAEPSYNEQFF
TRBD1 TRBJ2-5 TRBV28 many TGTGCCAGCAGTTTATCCGGACAGGGAGAGGAGACCCAGTACTTC CASSLSGQGEETQYF
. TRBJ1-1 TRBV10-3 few TGTGCCATCAGTGGGGCAGGGGTTAGGAACACTGAAGCTTTCTTT CAISGAGVRNTEAFF
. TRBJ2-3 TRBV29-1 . TGCAGCGTTGGACTCCCACGTCGCACAGATACGCAGTATTTT CSVGLPRRTDTQYF
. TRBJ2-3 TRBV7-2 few TGTGCCAGCAGCTTACAAAGAACTACTCCGGTTACGCAGTATTTT CASSLQRTTPVTQYF
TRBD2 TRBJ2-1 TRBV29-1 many TGCAGCGCCCCGACTAGCGGGATTTACAATGAGCAGTTCTTC CSAPTSGIYNEQFF
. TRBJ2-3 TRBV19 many TGTGCCAGTAGTAGGGGAGCAAGCACAGATACGCAGTATTTT CASSRGASTDTQYF
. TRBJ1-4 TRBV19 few TGTGCCAGTAGTTACAGGCCTCCCCTGGATGAAAAACTGTTTTTT CASSYRPPLDEKLFF
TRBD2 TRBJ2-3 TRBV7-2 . TGTGCCAGCAGCTCAGCTCGCCAGGGAGGGGTTACAGATACGCAGTATTTT CASSSARQGGVTDTQYF
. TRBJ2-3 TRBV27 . TGTGCCAGCAGTTTACAGGGCCTGCGGGATACGCAGTATTTT CASSLQGLRDTQYF
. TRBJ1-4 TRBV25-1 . TGTGCCAGCAGTGAATCAGTAGGAATCCCAAAACTGTTTTTT CASSESVGIPKLFF
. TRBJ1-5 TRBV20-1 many TGCAGTGCTAGAGATGCGGCCCAGCCCCAGCATTTT CSARDAAQPQHF
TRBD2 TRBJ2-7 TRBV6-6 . TGTGCCACCCTCAACGCGGGAGCGGGCTACGAGCAGTACTTC CATLNAGAGYEQYF